Listed here are 32 T cell receptor beta chains from one sample, sequenced in a study of blood T cell repertoires in COVID-19. Profiled with immunoSEQ multiplex PCR; TCRdb holds only in-frame clones, not every one. The sample carries 150,000 to 200,000 clones, 80% to 95% recorded once. Sequenced: peripheral blood. The receptors stem from an older woman with COVID-19, enrolled during active disease.

The rearrangement joins TRBV18 to TRBJ1-2, with TRBD1 identical over 8 bases. Trimming cost V 6 bases and J 5 bases; bases outside gene matches: 5. Germline CDR1 and CDR2: KGHSH and LQKENI. The CDR3 is made up of 13 amino acids. CDR3 DNA sequence: TGTGCCAGCTCGCCGGGACAGGAATATGGCTACACCTTC. It encodes CASSPGQEYGYTF. Using reference TRBV18 and TRBJ1-2 for the parts outside the CDR3, the full variable domain is NAGVMQNPRHLVRRRGQEARLRCSPMKGHSHVYWYRQLPEEGLKFMVYLQKENIIDESGMPKERFSAEFPKEGPSILRIQQVVRGDSAAYFCASSPGQEYGYTFGSGTRLTVV.

The J gene is TRBJ2-7, the V gene TRBV4-2; D possibly corresponds to TRBD1 (6 bases). Trimming cost V 4 bases and J 6 bases, with 13 bases left between them. CDR3 length equals 13 residues. Looked up from germline, CDR1 is LGHNA and CDR2 is YNFKEQ. This CDR3 reads CASSRNRDPEQYF. In nucleotides, the CDR3 is TGTGCCAGCAGCCGGAACAGGGATCCCGAGCAGTACTTC.

The chain links TRBV7-9 to TRBJ1-4; TRBD1 matches 7 bases. This CDR3 contains 15 residues. V was clipped by 5 bases and J by 3 bases; unmatched bases: 6. Germline V CDR1 and CDR2: SEHNR, FQNEAQ (reference sequence). The CDR3 is CASSTGTVSNEKLFF. The CDR3 region has the DNA TGTGCCAGCAGCACCGGGACAGTGTCTAATGAAAAACTGTTTTTT.

This chain uses TRBV6-2 or TRBV6-3 with TRBJ2-1; TRBD2 aligns across 13 bases. This CDR3 spans 16 amino acids. J was trimmed by 5 bases and V by 6 bases; bases with no gene match: 7. Germline V gene sequence: CDR1 MNHEY, CDR2 SVGEGT. This CDR3 reads CASSWIGLAGDNEQFF. In DNA form, the CDR3 reads TGTGCCAGCAGCTGGATCGGACTAGCGGGGGACAATGAGCAGTTCTTC.

The chain joins TRBV4-3 to TRBJ2-7, with 9 bases fitting TRBD1. The CDR3 has 15 amino acids. With 4 bases clipped from V and 4 bases from J, the junction kept 8 bases outside the gene matches. Germline assignment: CDR1 LGHNA and CDR2 YSLEER. The CDR3 region is CASSLRTGEVYEQYF. CDR3 bases: TGCGCCAGCAGCCTAAGGACAGGGGAGGTATACGAGCAGTACTTC.

This chain joins TRBV10-3 and TRBJ1-2; 7 nucleotides line up with TRBD1. The CDR3 runs 13 residues. Germline assignment: CDR1 ENHRY and CDR2 SYGVKD. V dropped 6 bases and J dropped 3; count of bases not matched to a gene: 4. The CDR3 region is CAIRLDRDYGYTF. The DNA for the CDR3 is TGTGCCATCAGGCTCGACAGGGACTATGGCTACACCTTC.

This chain links TRBV4-2 with TRBJ2-1; 11 bases agree with TRBD2. Trimming at V came to 0 bases and at J to 8 bases, leaving 6 bases not matched to a gene. The CDR3 is made up of 16 amino acids. CDR1 is LGHNA, CDR2 YNFKEQ, per germline. In DNA form, the CDR3 reads TGTGCCAGCAGCCAAGAAAAGGCTAGCGGGGGGCATGAGCAGTTCTTC. It codes for CASSQEKASGGHEQFF.

The table lists this clone with a count of one. CDR3 sequence (DNA): TGTGCCAGTAGCGCCGACAGGGCTAACTATGGCTACACCTTC. As protein: CASSADRANYGYTF. This chain links TRBV19 with TRBJ1-2, with 7 bases lining up with TRBD1. After removal of 6 bases from V and 0 bases from J, the junction contained 4 bases not matched to a gene. The V gene's germline CDR1 is LNHDA and CDR2 SQIVND (reference sequence). CDR3 length equals 14 residues.

The rearrangement links TRBV11-2 to TRBJ2-7, with 12 nucleotides matching TRBD1. Germline V CDR1 and CDR2: SGHAT, FQNNGV. V shed 5 bases, J shed 3 bases, and the junction held 14 bases outside the gene matches. The CDR3 runs to 18 residues. The CDR3 sequence: CASSLTGTGGAGSYEQYF. The CDR3 nucleotides are TGTGCCAGCAGCCTTACCGGGACAGGGGGCGCGGGAAGCTACGAGCAGTACTTC.

The chain carries TRBV12-3 or TRBV12-4 and TRBJ1-1; D is ambiguous. V was cut by 2 bases and J by 4 bases, with 8 bases left in between. The CDR3 runs to 13 residues. The CDR3, as DNA: TGTGCCAGCAGTTTAACTGAGGGCACTGAAGCTTTCTTT. Translation gives CASSLTEGTEAFF.

This chain connects TRBV11-2 to TRBJ1-2; possible D gene TRBD1, 6 bases. The CDR3 is 14 amino acids. V shed 5 bases and J shed 2 bases, with 12 bases lying between them. Looked up from germline, CDR1 is SGHAT and CDR2 is FQNNGV. CDR3 bases: TGTGCCAGCAGCCCAGGGGTTTTAAACTATGGCTACACCTTC. The encoded protein is CASSPGVLNYGYTF. Supplemented by reference TRBV11-2 and TRBJ1-2, the full variable domain reads EAGVAQSPRYKIIEKRQSVAFWCNPISGHATLYWYQQILGQGPKLLIQFQNNGVVDDSQLPKDRFSAERLKGVDSTLKIQPAKLEDSAVYLCASSPGVLNYGYTFGSGTRLTVV.

The chain employs TRBV6-2 or TRBV6-3 and TRBJ1-1; a weak D match, TRBD1 (5 bases). The germline V gene encodes CDR1 MNHEY and CDR2 SVGEGT. With 5 bases removed from V and 3 bases from J, the gap between germline ends came to 16 bases. The length of the CDR3 is 15 residues. The CDR3, as DNA: TGTGCCAGCAGTCTACCGGGACTGGAGGACACTGAAGCTTTCTTT. Its translation: CASSLPGLEDTEAFF.

This clone was recorded only once. The V and J genes are TRBV29-1 and TRBJ2-4; 10 nucleotides align to TRBD2. Germline trimming cut 5 bases from V and 0 bases from J; bases unmatched to any gene: 13. CDR3 size: 18 residues. From germline, CDR1 is SQVTM and CDR2 ANQGSEA. CDR3 in DNA: TGCAGCGTTAGCTGGACTAGCGGTGTAAATAGAGCCAAAAACATTCAGTACTTC. This sequence encodes CSVSWTSGVNRAKNIQYF.

This chain uses TRBV6-1 with TRBJ1-1, with D perhaps matching TRBD1 (6 bases). The CDR3 has 14 residues. V lost 6 bases to trimming and J lost 4 bases, with 15 bases between them. Germline CDR1 and CDR2: MNHNS and SASEGT. DNA of the CDR3: TGTGCCAGCAGCCTGGCGGGGGCTAGCACTGAAGCTTTCTTT. Translation gives CASSLAGASTEAFF.

The V gene is TRBV7-9, the J gene TRBJ1-1; TRBD1 matches 10 bases. Trimming at V came to 8 bases and at J to 0 bases, leaving 9 bases not matched to a gene. The CDR3 is made up of 16 amino acids. Germline CDR1 is SEHNR and CDR2 is FQNEAQ (reference sequence). Here the CDR3 reads CASRRDRGFMNTEAFF. The CDR3 DNA follows: TGTGCCAGCCGCCGGGACAGGGGCTTCATGAACACTGAAGCTTTCTTT.

This chain connects TRBV18 to TRBJ2-7, with TRBD1 matching over 8 bases. CDR1 KGHSH and CDR2 LQKENI come from the germline V gene. This CDR3 has 15 amino acids. J was trimmed by 3 bases and V by 0 bases; bases with no gene match: 4. Written as DNA, the CDR3 is TGTGCCAGCTCACCACCGGGACAGGACCTCTACGAGCAGTACTTC. Translation: CASSPPGQDLYEQYF.

V gene TRBV7-8 combines with J gene TRBJ1-2, with D possibly being TRBD1 (5 bases). Trimming took 0 bases from V and 8 from J, leaving 19 bases between them. Per the germline V gene, CDR1 is SGHVS and CDR2 is FQNEAQ. This CDR3 region has 16 residues. Here the CDR3 DNA reads TGTGCCAGCAGCTTAGCGTCTGTTAGGGGTGTAGGAGGCTACACCTTC. Translation: CASSLASVRGVGGYTF.

The chain uses TRBV9 and TRBJ1-4, with TRBD1 identical over 8 bases. Germline CDR1 and CDR2: SGDLS and YYNGEE. The CDR3 is 16 amino acids. J gave up 8 bases and V 3 bases, and 12 bases lay outside the gene matches. CDR3 sequence reads: CASSGGVDRGSEKLFF. The CDR3 DNA follows: TGTGCCAGCAGCGGTGGGGTAGACAGGGGCAGCGAAAAACTGTTTTTT.

The J gene is TRBJ1-2, the V gene TRBV10-3; D possibly corresponds to TRBD1 (5 bases). V gave up 6 bases and J gave up 1 base, with 9 bases separating them. This CDR3 region has 13 residues. Germline loops: CDR1 ENHRY, CDR2 SYGVKD. CDR3: CAISPTDNYGYTF. The CDR3 nucleotides are TGTGCCATCAGCCCGACAGATAACTATGGCTACACCTTC.

The V and J genes are TRBV6-5 and TRBJ2-7; the D is unclear. CDR3 size: 15 residues. The V end lost 0 bases, the J end lost 2 bases, and 11 bases lay between the germline ends. Per germline, CDR1 MNHEY and CDR2 SVGAGI. CDR3 amino acids: CASSYSFATTYEQYF. DNA for the CDR3: TGTGCCAGCAGTTACTCGTTCGCCACAACCTACGAGCAGTACTTC.

The V call is TRBV2, the J call TRBJ2-1, with a weak D call TRBD1 (6 bases). The CDR3 totals 15 residues. V gave up 5 bases and J gave up 4 bases, with 15 bases separating them. Germline V gene sequence: CDR1 SNHLY, CDR2 FYNNEI. CDR3 DNA: TGTGCCAGCAGTCAAACAGGGATTCTATACAATGAGCAGTTCTTC. It translates to CASSQTGILYNEQFF.

The V gene is TRBV19, the J gene TRBJ1-3, with D possibly TRBD1 on 5 matching bases. The V end lost 5 bases, the J end lost 5 bases, and 16 bases lay between the germline ends. Per germline, CDR1 LNHDA and CDR2 SQIVND (reference sequence). The CDR3 extends over 15 amino acids. CDR3 bases: TGTGCCAGTAGTTCCCCAGGAGGGGCAAGAAACACCATATATTTT. Amino acid sequence: CASSSPGGARNTIYF.

This chain links TRBV11-2 with TRBJ1-1; D call uncertain. Between the trimmed V and J ends, which lost 3 bases and 8 bases, there was a span of 10 bases. This CDR3 is built from 12 residues. CDR1 and CDR2 (germline): SGHAT, FQNNGV. CDR3 in amino acids: CASSLSGREAFF. The CDR3 DNA reads as TGTGCCAGCAGCTTGTCAGGAAGAGAAGCTTTCTTT. Looking up the rest from reference TRBV11-2 and TRBJ1-1 gives the full variable domain: EAGVAQSPRYKIIEKRQSVAFWCNPISGHATLYWYQQILGQGPKLLIQFQNNGVVDDSQLPKDRFSAERLKGVDSTLKIQPAKLEDSAVYLCASSLSGREAFFGQGTRLTVV.

The chain carries TRBV5-1 and TRBJ2-7, with TRBD2 as a possible D gene (6 bases). CDR1 is SGHRS and CDR2 is YFSETQ in the germline V gene. V was trimmed by 0 bases and J by 6 bases, leaving 10 bases between them. The CDR3 totals 13 residues. The CDR3 DNA follows: TGCGCCAGCAGCTTGGGTCAGGGAGGCGAGCAGTACTTC. It encodes CASSLGQGGEQYF.

The gene calls are TRBV4-2 and TRBJ2-1; D possibly corresponds to TRBD1 (6 bases). The CDR3 is 15 amino acids. Per germline, CDR1 LGHNA and CDR2 YNFKEQ. Trimming left V 7 bases short and J 0 bases short, with 13 bases between. CDR3 DNA sequence: TGTGCCAGCAAACTCGGGGACACCTCCTACAATGAGCAGTTCTTC. Translating gives CASKLGDTSYNEQFF.

The J gene is TRBJ2-7, the V gene TRBV2, with 11 nucleotides matching TRBD1. CDR1 SNHLY and CDR2 FYNNEI come from the germline V gene. CDR3 size: 15 residues. Trimming took 6 bases from V and 2 from J; bases not matched to a gene: 6. CDR3 DNA sequence: TGTGCCAGCAGATTGGGACAGGGGGTACCCTACGAGCAGTACTTC. The encoded protein is CASRLGQGVPYEQYF.

The gene calls are TRBV6-5 and TRBJ1-1; no clear D gene. This CDR3 comprises 14 residues. CDR1 is MNHEY and CDR2 is SVGAGI in the germline V gene. V lost 5 bases and J 5 bases, leaving 15 bases between the germline ends. CDR3 sequence: CASSRGIRGTEAFF. The CDR3 nucleotides read TGTGCCAGCAGTCGGGGAATCCGGGGTACTGAAGCTTTCTTT.

The DNA for the CDR3 is TGTGCCAGCGCCGGGGGGGTACAAGAGACCCAGTACTTC. It specifies CASAGGVQETQYF. This rearrangement joins TRBV18 to TRBJ2-5; 8 positions agree with TRBD2. Germline V gene data show CDR1 as KGHSH and CDR2 as LQKENI. The CDR3 extends over 13 amino acids. The J segment lost 2 bases and the V segment lost 8 bases, leaving 4 bases of the junction unmatched.

The gene calls are TRBV3-1 (or the pseudogene TRBV3-2) and TRBJ2-1; D not resolved. V lost 4 bases to trimming and J lost 3 bases, with 7 bases between them. CDR1 and CDR2 from the germline V gene are LGHDT and YNNKEL (reference sequence). This CDR3 spans 13 amino acids. Here the CDR3 DNA reads TGTGCCAGCAGCCTCTCAGGCTACAATGAGCAGTTCTTC. Amino acid sequence: CASSLSGYNEQFF.

The chain uses TRBV6-2 or TRBV6-3 and TRBJ2-7, with no clear D. Looked up from germline, CDR1 is MNHEY and CDR2 is SVGEGT. The ends were cut back, 4 bases at V and 7 bases at J, with 8 bases in the middle. The CDR3 loop spans 11 amino acids. CDR3 bases: TGTGCCAGCAGTTTACCGAGGGAGCAGTACTTC. It specifies CASSLPREQYF.

The V call is TRBV10-1, the J call TRBJ1-4; TRBD1 aligns across 8 bases. Germline CDR1 WNHNN, CDR2 SYGVQD (reference sequence). J lost 8 bases, V lost 11 bases, and 4 bases had no gene match. CDR3 length equals 11 residues. This CDR3 is CAGTGREKLFF. The CDR3 bases are TGCGCCGGGACAGGACGAGAAAAACTGTTTTTT.

The chain combines TRBV14 with TRBJ1-2; 8 bases are a match to TRBD1. This CDR3 has 13 residues. Germline loops: CDR1 SGHDN, CDR2 FVKESK. The ends lost 8 bases at V and 0 bases at J; junction bases unmatched: 2. CDR3 coding DNA: TGTGCCAGCCACAGGGGGGCTAACTATGGCTACACCTTC. It translates to CASHRGANYGYTF. Full variable domain (remainder filled in from reference TRBV14 and TRBJ1-2): EAGVTQFPSHSVIEKGQTVTLRCDPISGHDNLYWYRRVMGKEIKFLLHFVKESKQDESGMPNNRFLAERTGGTYSTLKVQPAELEDSGVYFCASHRGANYGYTFGSGTRLTVV.